The sequence of this TCR beta chain was determined in a study of control samples from healthy donors and cancer patients. Germline V gene lookup returns CDR1 SGHTA and CDR2 FQGNSA. The trim removed 0 bases at V and 5 bases at J, leaving 1 base unmatched. CDR3 size: 15 residues. Using immunoSEQ multiplex PCR, the repertoire was profiled, and TCRdb retains in-frame clones only, with some absent. The sample has 110,000 to 150,000 clones, approximately 86% seen once; the top ten hold about 9%. The source is a woman aged 25 to 39 in good health. This chain connects TRBV7-2 to TRBJ2-5, with TRBD1 matching over 12 bases. Sequenced sample: blood. CDR3: CASSLAGTGGETQYF. The CDR3 DNA reads TGTGCCAGCAGCTTAGCCGGGACAGGGGGCGAGACCCAGTACTTC.